The rows below give T cell receptor beta chains drawn from one sample of a study of low-dose radiotherapy and immunotherapy resistance in tumors. Each CDR3 protein is one row after TCRdb ran MiXCR on the reads. The data hold tens of thousands of distinct CDR3 sequences, with under 30% observed a single time. The sample consisted of PBMCs, taken after low-dose radiotherapy plus immunotherapy. The receptors were gathered from a male donor with prostate cancer. Both conserved end residues are part of each CDR3. Fields, in order: V gene, clone size, D gene, J gene, CDR3 DNA, CDR3 protein. A D gene is named only where the DNA matches it firmly. Clone size is stated in some rows and not others, as once, few, many or a class when expanded.

TRBV19	-	-	TRBJ2-1	TGTGCCAGTAGTATGAGCCCCCTCTCCTACAATGAGCAGTTCTTC	CASSMSPLSYNEQFF
TRBV6-2/TRBV6-3	many	-	TRBJ2-5	TGTGCCAGCAGCCCCGGAAAGACCCAGTACTTC	CASSPGKTQYF
TRBV5-1	many	-	TRBJ2-7	TGCGCCAGCAGCTTGAGGGGCGACGAGCAGTACTTC	CASSLRGDEQYF
TRBV10-3	once	-	TRBJ1-2	TGTGCCATCAGTGAGGGTGGAGGGGCCGGCTATGGCTACACCTTC	CAISEGGGAGYGYTF
TRBV20-1	many	TRBD1	TRBJ1-1	TGCAGTGCCACCCTCAGGGGGGTGGGTACTGAAGCTTTCTTT	CSATLRGVGTEAFF
TRBV5-1	many	TRBD2	TRBJ2-1	TGCGCCAGCAGCATCTCCGGGACTAGCTTCGATGAGCAGTTCTTC	CASSISGTSFDEQFF
TRBV9	many	-	TRBJ1-1	TGTGCCAGCAGCGCAAGATCGGACCTAGGGACTGAAGCTTTCTTT	CASSARSDLGTEAFF
TRBV20-1	many	-	TRBJ1-1	TGCAGTGCTGGTATCCCCGACACAAACACTGAAGCTTTCTTT	CSAGIPDTNTEAFF
TRBV27	few	TRBD1	TRBJ2-2	TGTGCCAGCAGGCGGGGACAGGTTAACACCGGGGAGCTGTTTTTT	CASRRGQVNTGELFF
TRBV27	many	TRBD2	TRBJ2-1	TGTGCCAGCAGTTTATTCCAGCGGGGGGGTCCCTACAATGAGCAGTTCTTC	CASSLFQRGGPYNEQFF
TRBV7-9	many	-	TRBJ1-5	TGTGCCAGCAGCACCAGCTATCAGCCCCAGCATTTT	CASSTSYQPQHF
TRBV13	-	-	TRBJ2-2	-	CASSLAGTGELFFF
TRBV3-1	many	TRBD2	TRBJ2-3	TGTGCCAGCGGGCCTCGGGGGGGCCAAGGTACGCAGTATTTT	CASGPRGGQGTQYF
TRBV6-2/TRBV6-3	many	-	TRBJ1-1	TGTGCCAGCAGTACCGGGGCGGGTATGAACACTGAAGCTTTCTTT	CASSTGAGMNTEAFF